This T cell receptor (beta chain) was recovered during a study of blood T cell repertoires in COVID-19. Assay used: immunoSEQ multiplex PCR; TCRdb lists only in-frame clones, some missing. This sample has 150,000 to 200,000 clones; around nine tenths occur once, and the top ten carry around 7%. Trimming shortened V by 4 bases and J by 7 bases, and 14 bases separated the two germline ends. The CDR3 runs 13 residues. Germline loops: CDR1 LNHDA, CDR2 SQIVND (reference sequence). The sequencing sample was made of PBMCs or T cells enriched from blood (not recorded which). The clonotype comes from a woman aged 45-59 years who had recovered from COVID-19. The rearrangement joins TRBV19 to TRBJ2-7; D may be TRBD2 (5 bases). The CDR3: CASSNIEGLEQYF. CDR3 sequence (DNA): TGTGCCAGTAGTAACATAGAGGGATTGGAGCAGTACTTC.